Each of the 3 T cell receptor beta chains below was sequenced from the same sample in a study of cytomegalovirus exposure and HLA in healthy donors (dated by TCRdb to 2017 to 2019). The method behind the library was the immunoSEQ multiplex PCR assay. The multiplex PCR relied on a mix of 60 forward primers for TCR Vbeta segments and 13 reverse primers for TCR Jbeta segments. This is the immuneACCESS table as TCRdb keeps it, with only in-frame sequences that have V and J called. A part of the clones is gone; compared with another copy, unresolved V genes explain less than half, and the rest is unexplained. Counted in this sample were some 150,000 clones; more than 70% of them appeared once. Jointly, the top ten make up 4.5% to 6% of the sample. The sequenced sample consisted of PBMCs. All receptors derive from a woman between 50 and 59 years old in good health and CMV-seronegative.

With respect to this clone: Germline and junction disagree at one end, which may indicate a read error. The chain recombines TRBV6-1 with TRBJ1-2; D not resolved. The germline V gene has CDR1 MNHNS and CDR2 SASEGT. The CDR3 sequence is 12 residues long. In DNA, the CDR3 is TGTGCCAACAGTCCAATTAACTATGGCTACACCTTC. Its translation: CANSPINYGYTF.

J is TRBJ1-2 and V is TRBV5-4, with 8 bases identical to TRBD1. The trim removed 4 bases at V and 4 bases at J, leaving 6 bases unmatched. Germline assignment: CDR1 SGHNT and CDR2 YYREEE (reference sequence). The CDR3 totals 14 residues. CDR3 protein: CASSTAGGGYGYTF. Here the CDR3 DNA reads TGTGCCAGCAGCACCGCAGGGGGCGGCTATGGCTACACCTTC.

This clone appeared once. The genes are TRBV2 and TRBJ1-6, with TRBD1 as a possible D gene (6 bases). The CDR3 totals 12 residues. In germline, CDR1 is SNHLY, CDR2 FYNNEI. Trimming cost V 6 bases and J 11 bases, with 11 bases left between them. The CDR3: CASRWTETPLHF. In DNA, the CDR3 is TGTGCCAGCAGGTGGACAGAAACACCCCTCCACTTT.